The clone carrying this TCR beta chain has at least ten counts. Its antigen is not identified. Germline CDR1 SGHTA, CDR2 FQGNSA. V lost 8 bases and J 8 bases, leaving 10 bases between the germline ends. The CDR3 is made up of 12 amino acids. This sample was included in a study of T cells in Graves' hyperthyroidism and ophthalmopathy. The blood sample dates from first hyperthyroidism diagnosis, preceding any ophthalmopathy symptoms. TCR beta CDR3 regions were amplified from RNA. HTBI primers were used for first-round RT-PCR of the TCR CDR3. TCRdb reprocessed the multiplex PCR reads via MiXCR and lists one record per CDR3 protein. The sample includes 380,000 or so distinct CDR3 sequences, roughly 13% of them seen just once. Study observations and caveats: Among thyroid clonotypes expanded above 0.001, most also appeared in blood.

The sample taken for sequencing was blood. This chain links TRBV7-2 with TRBJ1-6, with D unresolved. The receptor comes from a man between 25 and 39 years old with Graves' hyperthyroidism that later progressed to Graves' ophthalmopathy. CDR3 DNA: TGTGCCAGCTCACGGCGGGATTCACCCCTCCACTTT. Its translation is CASSRRDSPLHF. Full variable domain (remainder filled in from reference TRBV7-2 and TRBJ1-6): GAGVSQSPSNKVTEKGKDVELRCDPISGHTALYWYRQSLGQGLEFLIYFQGNSAPDKSGLPSDRFSAERTGGSVSTLTIQRTQQEDSAVYLCASSRRDSPLHFGNGTRLTVT.